In its sample, the clone carrying this TCR beta chain was seen a few times. Template material for amplifying TCR beta CDR3 regions consisted of RNA transcripts. Using the HTBI primer set, a first-round RT-PCR was run on the TCR CDR3. TCRdb re-derived calls from the multiplex PCR reads in MiXCR, one entry per CDR3 protein. The sample lists around 280,000 distinct CDR3 sequences; approximately 15% were seen once. V was pared by 2 bases and J by 0 bases, with 8 bases between. CDR3 length equals 15 residues. CDR1 and CDR2 (germline): ENHRY, SYGVKD. Graves' hyperthyroidism was deemed stable absent ophthalmopathy progression within 18 months. These data come from a study of T cells in Graves' hyperthyroidism and ophthalmopathy.

The sequenced sample consisted of blood. The chain employs TRBV10-3 and TRBJ2-1, with D hard to call. The clonotype comes from a woman in her thirties or forties with Graves' hyperthyroidism. The CDR3 protein is CAISEGFSSYNEQFF. The CDR3 nucleotides read TGTGCCATCAGTGAGGGCTTTAGCTCCTACAATGAGCAGTTCTTC.